This is a list of T cell receptor beta chains from one sample in a study of T-cell reconstitution after alpha-beta-depleted transplantation in children. TCRdb re-derived calls from the PCR reads in MiXCR, one entry per CDR3 protein. The sample holds over 300,000 distinct CDR3 sequences, approximately 10% seen once. Source: PBMCs from the stem cell graft donor, taken from the stem cell graft. These receptor sequences come from a human donor who donated a stem cell graft to a child with acute lymphoblastic leukemia. The CDR3 runs from the conserved cysteine through the conserved F or W. The D gene is left open where the match is weak. Clone sizes are given selectively: once, few, many, or a class where the clone is expanded.

D gene,CDR3 length,J gene,V gene,clone size,CDR3 DNA,CDR3 protein
-,14,TRBJ2-5,TRBV7-3,-,TGTGCCAGCAGCTTAACCCCTAGTCCTGAGACCCAGTACTTC,CASSLTPSPETQYF
TRBD2,16,TRBJ2-7,TRBV4-1,-,TGCGCCAGCAGCCAAGACCCCAGCGGGAGGGGATACGAGCAGTACTTC,CASSQDPSGRGYEQYF
-,14,TRBJ2-7,TRBV7-2,-,TGTGCCAGCAGCTTACTTGGGGTCGTTGGCGAGCAGTACTTC,CASSLLGVVGEQYF
-,14,TRBJ2-5,TRBV5-1,-,TGCGCCAGCAGCTTGGTACGGGGGCAAGAGACCCAGTACTTC,CASSLVRGQETQYF
-,14,TRBJ1-1,TRBV24-1,-,TGTGCCACCAGTGCCTCGACAAGGAACACTGAAGCTTTCTTT,CATSASTRNTEAFF
-,14,TRBJ1-2,TRBV19,-,TGTGCCAGTACTCCTATCCGGGACACCTATGGCTACACCTTC,CASTPIRDTYGYTF
TRBD2,14,TRBJ2-1,TRBV12-3/TRBV12-4,many,TGTGCCAGCAGTTTGGCGGGAGGTGAGAATGAGCAGTTCTTC,CASSLAGGENEQFF
TRBD1,14,TRBJ2-5,TRBV29-1,few,TGCAGCGGAGGGGACAGGGCCGCGTGGGAGACCCAGTACTTC,CSGGDRAAWETQYF
TRBD2,18,TRBJ2-1,TRBV5-1,many,TGCGCCAGCAGGGTTGGGTCGGCGGGAGCAACCTCCTACAATGAGCAGTTCTTC,CASRVGSAGATSYNEQFF
-,15,TRBJ1-5,TRBV9,few,TGTGCCAGCAGCGTCTCAGGAACGAGGAACCAGCCCCAGCATTTT,CASSVSGTRNQPQHF
TRBD1,13,TRBJ1-1,TRBV27,few,TGTGCCAGCAGTTCCGCAGGGGGAGCTGAAGCTTTCTTT,CASSSAGGAEAFF
-,17,TRBJ2-3,TRBV4-3,few,TGCGCCAGCAGCCAAGAGCCAACCAGACTCATCCTCGATACGCAGTATTTT,CASSQEPTRLILDTQYF
TRBD1,14,TRBJ1-1,TRBV5-1,-,TGCGCCAGCAGCTCGGGACAGGGAAGGGATGAAGCTTTCTTT,CASSSGQGRDEAFF
-,15,TRBJ2-1,TRBV5-1,-,TGCGCCAGCAGCTTGGAGGTCGGCTCCTACAATGAGCAGTTCTTC,CASSLEVGSYNEQFF
TRBD2,14,TRBJ2-7,TRBV5-1,-,TGCGCCAGCAGCCAAGGACTAGCTTCCTACGAGCAGTACTTC,CASSQGLASYEQYF
-,14,TRBJ2-6,TRBV12-3/TRBV12-4,few,TGTGCCAGCAGTTGGGGGTCTGGGGCCAACGTCCTGACTTTC,CASSWGSGANVLTF
-,15,TRBJ1-2,TRBV12-3/TRBV12-4,-,TGTGCCAGCAGTCCCCACCCCACAGCGAACTATGGCTACACCTTC,CASSPHPTANYGYTF
-,15,TRBJ2-2,TRBV27,few,TGTGCCAGCACCTCACCGGGACTTAACACCGGGGAGCTGTTTTTT,CASTSPGLNTGELFF
-,16,TRBJ1-1,TRBV7-8,few,TGTGCCAGCAGCTTGTGGGGCCAGGGAGTGAACACTGAAGCTTTCTTT,CASSLWGQGVNTEAFF
-,15,TRBJ2-7,TRBV10-3,many,TGTGCCATCAGTGACTTATATAGAGGCGCCTACGAGCAGTACTTC,CAISDLYRGAYEQYF
TRBD2,19,TRBJ2-7,TRBV15,-,TGTGCCACCAGCGGGAGACTAGCGGGACGAGACGGGCTCTCCTACGAGCAGTACTTC,CATSGRLAGRDGLSYEQYF
TRBD2,16,TRBJ2-1,TRBV6-5,many,TGTGCCAGCAGTTTTATTAGCGGGAGCTCCTACAATGAGCAGTTCTTC,CASSFISGSSYNEQFF
-,12,TRBJ2-7,TRBV20-1,-,TGCAGTGCTAGTAGCTTCTCCTACGAGCAGTACTTC,CSASSFSYEQYF
TRBD2,16,TRBJ2-1,TRBV10-3,few,TGTGCCATCAGTGATGACCGACTAGCGGGAGTGAATGAGCAGTTCTTC,CAISDDRLAGVNEQFF
TRBD1,15,TRBJ2-7,TRBV7-9,few,TGTGCCAGCAGCTTAGATCCGACAGGGAATAGCGAGCAGTACTTC,CASSLDPTGNSEQYF
TRBD1,14,TRBJ1-2,TRBV12-3/TRBV12-4,few,TGTGCCAGCAGTTCGCCGGGACAGGACTATGGCTACACCTTC,CASSSPGQDYGYTF
TRBD2,14,TRBJ2-1,TRBV12-3/TRBV12-4,many,TGTGCCAGCTTTTATAGCGGGAGAACGGATGAGCAGTTCTTC,CASFYSGRTDEQFF
-,12,TRBJ2-7,TRBV12-3/TRBV12-4,few,TGTGCCAGCAGGGCCCTGGGGGGCCAGCAGTACTTC,CASRALGGQQYF
TRBD2,15,TRBJ2-1,TRBV12-3/TRBV12-4,many,TGTGCCAGCAGTTTCAGCGGGAGGGCCTCGGGTGAGCAGTTCTTC,CASSFSGRASGEQFF
TRBD2,14,TRBJ2-1,TRBV4-2,many,TGTGCCAGCAGCCCTCTAGCGGGAAAGTATGAGCAGTTCTTC,CASSPLAGKYEQFF
-,14,TRBJ2-3,TRBV4-2,-,TGTGCCAGCAGCCAGGTCCTTCGTCCAGATACGCAGTATTTT,CASSQVLRPDTQYF
TRBD2,19,TRBJ2-7,TRBV3-1,few,TGTGCCAGCAGCCAGGATAACATATGGGGACTAGCGGCTTTTAACGAGCAGTACTTC,CASSQDNIWGLAAFNEQYF
TRBD2,14,TRBJ2-3,TRBV4-3,-,TGCGCCAGCAGCCAAGAAAAGACTAGCGGGGCGCAGTATTTT,CASSQEKTSGAQYF
-,15,TRBJ2-1,TRBV5-1,-,TGCGCCAGCAGCTTGAGCGGGACATCCTACAATGAGCAGTTCTTC,CASSLSGTSYNEQFF
-,15,TRBJ2-7,TRBV13,-,TGTGCCAGCAGCTTAGTCAATGGGACAACCCACGAGCAGTACTTC,CASSLVNGTTHEQYF
TRBD2,18,TRBJ2-1,TRBV10-3,few,TGTGCCATCAGTGGTCCCCTAGCGGGAGGGTCGATGATGGGTGAGCAGTTCTTC,CAISGPLAGGSMMGEQFF
TRBD2,15,TRBJ2-3,TRBV5-1,many,TGCGCCAGCAGCACTACTAGCGGGAGCACAGATACGCAGTATTTT,CASSTTSGSTDTQYF
TRBD2,14,TRBJ2-5,TRBV5-1,-,TGCGCCAGCAGGTCACTAGCGGGAGATGAGACCCAGTACTTC,CASRSLAGDETQYF
-,14,TRBJ2-2,TRBV10-3,-,TGTGCCATCAGTGTACTAGGGGACACCGGGGAGCTGTTTTTT,CAISVLGDTGELFF
-,12,TRBJ2-7,TRBV7-9,-,TGTGCCAGCAGCACCGCGTCTGCCGAGCAGTACTTC,CASSTASAEQYF
-,16,TRBJ2-1,TRBV4-3,many,TGCGCCAGCAGCCAAGATCGGGCAGGACGTGGCAATGAGCAGTTCTTC,CASSQDRAGRGNEQFF
-,14,TRBJ2-7,TRBV27,many,TGTGCCAGCAGTTTACTTCCGACAGACTACGAGCAGTACTTC,CASSLLPTDYEQYF
-,17,TRBJ2-1,TRBV12-3/TRBV12-4,-,TGTGCCAGCAGTCCGCGCGGGGTTGGGGGCCGGGGGAATGAGCAGTTCTTC,CASSPRGVGGRGNEQFF
TRBD2,16,TRBJ2-2,TRBV28,few,TGTGCCAGCACCATCGGGGGGATAGGGAGAACCGGGGAGCTGTTTTTT,CASTIGGIGRTGELFF
-,13,TRBJ2-1,TRBV5-1,-,TGCGCCAGCAGTACGGAGGGATACAATGAGCAGTTCTTC,CASSTEGYNEQFF
-,12,TRBJ1-6,TRBV27,-,TGTGCCAGCAGCAACAGGAATTCACCCCTCCACTTT,CASSNRNSPLHF
TRBD2,13,TRBJ2-7,TRBV20-1,few,TGCAGTGGAACGGGGACTAGCTCCTACGAGCAGTACTTC,CSGTGTSSYEQYF
-,15,TRBJ2-2,TRBV4-3,many,TGCGCCAGCAGCCAACGGGGAGTGGGGACCGGGGAGCTGTTTTTT,CASSQRGVGTGELFF
TRBD1,17,TRBJ2-2,TRBV9,many,TGTGCCAGCAGCGTGGTAAGGGGACAGGTGAACACCGGGGAGCTGTTTTTT,CASSVVRGQVNTGELFF
TRBD1,14,TRBJ2-7,TRBV10-3,few,TGTGCCCACCGGGACAGGGAAGGTACCTACGAGCAGTACTTC,CAHRDREGTYEQYF
-,12,TRBJ2-3,TRBV12-3/TRBV12-4,few,TGTGCCAGCAGTCCCACCTTCGATACGCAGTATTTT,CASSPTFDTQYF
-,14,TRBJ2-3,TRBV30,-,TGTGCCTGGAGCATTAGCTTCCCCACAGATACGCAGTATTTT,CAWSISFPTDTQYF